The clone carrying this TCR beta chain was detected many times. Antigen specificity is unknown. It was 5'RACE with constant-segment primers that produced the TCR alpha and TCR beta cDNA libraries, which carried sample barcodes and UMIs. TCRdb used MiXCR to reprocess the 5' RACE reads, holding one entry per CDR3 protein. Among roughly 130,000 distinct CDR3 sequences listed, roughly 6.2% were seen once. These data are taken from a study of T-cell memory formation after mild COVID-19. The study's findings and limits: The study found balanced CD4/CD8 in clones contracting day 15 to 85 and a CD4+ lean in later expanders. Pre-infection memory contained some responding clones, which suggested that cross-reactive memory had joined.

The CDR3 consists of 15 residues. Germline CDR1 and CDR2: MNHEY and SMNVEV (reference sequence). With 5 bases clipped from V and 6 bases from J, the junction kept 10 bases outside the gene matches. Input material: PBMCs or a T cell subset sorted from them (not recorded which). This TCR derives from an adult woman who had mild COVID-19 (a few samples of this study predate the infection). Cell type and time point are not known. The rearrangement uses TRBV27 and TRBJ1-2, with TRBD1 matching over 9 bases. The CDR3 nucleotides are TGTGCCAGCAGTGCACCGGGACAGGGTTCTCATGGCTACACCTTC. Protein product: CASSAPGQGSHGYTF.